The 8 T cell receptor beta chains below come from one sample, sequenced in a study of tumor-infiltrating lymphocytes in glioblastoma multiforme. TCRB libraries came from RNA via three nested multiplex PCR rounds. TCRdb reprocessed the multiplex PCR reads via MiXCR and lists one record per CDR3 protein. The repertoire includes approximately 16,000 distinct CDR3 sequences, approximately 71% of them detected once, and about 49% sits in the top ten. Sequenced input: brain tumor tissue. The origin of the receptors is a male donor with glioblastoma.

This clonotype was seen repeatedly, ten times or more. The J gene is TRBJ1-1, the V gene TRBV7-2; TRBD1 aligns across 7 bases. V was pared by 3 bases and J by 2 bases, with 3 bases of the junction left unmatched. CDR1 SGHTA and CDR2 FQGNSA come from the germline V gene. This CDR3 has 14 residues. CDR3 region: CASSFRGTNTEAFF. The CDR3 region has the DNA TGTGCCAGCAGCTTCAGGGGGACAAACACTGAAGCTTTCTTT.

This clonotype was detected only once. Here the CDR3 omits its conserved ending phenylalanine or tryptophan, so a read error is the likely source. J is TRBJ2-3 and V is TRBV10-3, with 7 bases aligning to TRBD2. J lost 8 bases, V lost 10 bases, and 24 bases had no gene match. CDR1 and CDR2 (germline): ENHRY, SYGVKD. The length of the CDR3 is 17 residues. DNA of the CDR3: TGTGCCAACAAAGGTTCAAGTGGTGGGAGGGCCAGAGGTACGCAGTATTTG. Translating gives CANKGSSGGRARGTQYL.

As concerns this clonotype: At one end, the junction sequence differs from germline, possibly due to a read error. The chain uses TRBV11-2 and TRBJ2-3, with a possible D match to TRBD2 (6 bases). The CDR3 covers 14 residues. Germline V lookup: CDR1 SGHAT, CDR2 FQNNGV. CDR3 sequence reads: CASSSLAGEDAQYF. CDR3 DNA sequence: TGTGCCAGCAGCTCACTAGCTGGGGAAGATGCGCAGTATTTT.

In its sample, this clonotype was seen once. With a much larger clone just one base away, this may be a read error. Written as DNA, the CDR3 is TGTGCCAGCACTAGACAGGGCGCCGGGGAGCTGTTTTTT. It specifies CASTRQGAGELFF. The chain links TRBV6-2 or TRBV6-3 to TRBJ2-2, with TRBD1 identical over 7 bases. Trimming cost V 7 bases and J 6 bases; bases outside gene matches: 5. Germline CDR1 and CDR2: MNHEY and SVGEGT. This CDR3 has 13 residues.

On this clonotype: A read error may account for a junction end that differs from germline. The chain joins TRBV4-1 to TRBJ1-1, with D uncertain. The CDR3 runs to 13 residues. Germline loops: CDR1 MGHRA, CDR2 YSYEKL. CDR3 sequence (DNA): TGCGCCAGCAACCAAGAGATTCCGACTGAAGTTTTCTTT. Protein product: CASNQEIPTEVFF.

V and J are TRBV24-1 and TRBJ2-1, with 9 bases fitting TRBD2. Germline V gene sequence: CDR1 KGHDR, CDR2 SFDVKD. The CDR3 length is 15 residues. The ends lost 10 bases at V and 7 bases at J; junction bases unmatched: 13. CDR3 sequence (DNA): TGTGCCACTAGCGGCGTGCGGGAGGGCAGAAATGAGCAGTTCTTC. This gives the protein CATSGVREGRNEQFF.

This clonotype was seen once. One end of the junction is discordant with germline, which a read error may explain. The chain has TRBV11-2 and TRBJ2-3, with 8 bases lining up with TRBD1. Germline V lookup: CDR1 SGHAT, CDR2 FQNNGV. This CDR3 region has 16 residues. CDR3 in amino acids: CASGLQGALLTDTQYF. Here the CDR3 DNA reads TGTGCCAGCGGCTTGCAGGGGGCGCTTTTAACAGATACGCAGTATTTC.

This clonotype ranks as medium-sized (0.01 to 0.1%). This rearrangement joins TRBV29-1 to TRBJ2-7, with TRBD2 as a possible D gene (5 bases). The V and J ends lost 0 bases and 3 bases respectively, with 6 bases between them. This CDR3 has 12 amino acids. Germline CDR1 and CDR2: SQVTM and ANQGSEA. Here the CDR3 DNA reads TGCAGCGTTGAAGAGACTATCTACGAGCAGTACTTC. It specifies CSVEETIYEQYF.